This T cell receptor beta chain was identified during a study of cytomegalovirus exposure and HLA in healthy donors. The V segment lost 6 bases and the J segment 7 bases; nucleotides outside the gene matches: 9. The CDR3 loop spans 15 amino acids. Looked up from germline, CDR1 is MNHEY and CDR2 is SVGAGI. Researchers ran the PCR with 60 Vbeta and 13 Jbeta primers. Sequencing was performed with immunoSEQ multiplex PCR; in TCRdb, only in-frame clones are kept and a portion is missing. The sample lists some 130,000 clones; about four fifths were seen once. Study outcomes and limitations: Common viral pathogens seemed to be connected with several of the most significant clusters, according to a later analysis. Some V segments, TRBV6-2 and TRBV6-3 among them, were indistinguishable and were therefore excluded. Accounts indicate the classifier identified cytomegalovirus status with strong specificity and sensitivity. Information on immune exposure was restricted to one variable (CMV serostatus).

Concerning this clone itself: Its target is unknown.

This clonotype was sampled from a human donor in good health. What was sequenced was PBMCs. This chain joins TRBV6-5 and TRBJ2-2; TRBD1 matches 9 bases. The chain's CDR3 is CASSSGQGSIGELFF. The CDR3 region has the DNA TGTGCCAGCAGCTCCGGACAGGGGTCAATCGGGGAGCTGTTTTTT.